A single count supports the clone carrying this TCR beta chain. J lost 5 bases, V lost 0 bases, and 15 bases had no gene match. The CDR3 runs to 19 residues. TCRdb's table, derived via immunoSEQ multiplex PCR, lists solely in-frame clones and lacks some. The table lists more than 100,000 clones, about 90% of them singletons, with about 5% in the top ten. The data are from a study of T cell responses to AZD1222 COVID-19 vaccine. The receptor's source is an adult in good health. V and J are TRBV23-1 and TRBJ1-4; 7 bases agree with TRBD1. Being an ORF, TRBV23-1 has a function that is uncertain. Sequenced material: peripheral blood, taken on day 0 of AZD1222 vaccination. In nucleotides, the CDR3 is TGCGCCAGCAGTCAATCCTCGACAGGGTCGGGGGATTACAATGAAAAACTGTTTTTT. This encodes CASSQSSTGSGDYNEKLFF.